Listed here are 3 T cell receptor beta chains from one sample, sequenced in a study of Ad26.COV2.S vaccination and SARS-CoV-2 variants. The treatment is: approximately 18 received Ad26.COV2.S at low or high dose, single or two shots; about five received placebo; per-sample allocation not given. Collection of samples fell on day 63 after the first vaccine or placebo injection. The method was immunoSEQ multiplex PCR; TCRdb's version includes in-frame clones alone and lacks a portion of them. The table includes 350,000 to 500,000 clones, more than 75% detected once. Sample: peripheral blood, taken in a trial of Ad26.COV2.S vaccine versus placebo. These receptors all stem from a person aged 18-60 years who received the Ad26.COV2.S COVID-19 vaccine or a placebo.

V usage is TRBV5-5 and J usage is TRBJ2-7; 8 bases line up with TRBD1. This CDR3 has 14 amino acids. V lost 0 bases and J lost 3; bases outside the gene matches: 2. The germline V gene encodes CDR1 SGHKS and CDR2 YYEKEE (reference sequence). The CDR3 reads CASSLVDRDYEQYF. CDR3 bases: TGTGCCAGCAGCTTGGTGGACAGGGACTACGAGCAGTACTTC.

The V call is TRBV5-1, the J call TRBJ1-5; D call uncertain. The CDR3 consists of 13 residues. Germline V CDR1 and CDR2: SGHRS, YFSETQ. V lost 4 bases to trimming and J lost 11 bases, with 16 bases between them. In nucleotides, the CDR3 is TGCGCCAGCAGCGCGAGGCCGGAATCGGCCCAGCATTTT. It encodes CASSARPESAQHF.

The chain uses TRBV5-5 and TRBJ2-6; 7 positions match TRBD1. The CDR3 contains 17 residues. The trim removed 4 bases at V and 0 bases at J, leaving 7 bases unmatched. From germline, CDR1 is SGHKS and CDR2 YYEKEE (reference sequence). CDR3 bases: TGTGCCAGCAGCACCAGGGACAGCACCTCTGGGGCCAACGTCCTGACTTTC. Translation: CASSTRDSTSGANVLTF.